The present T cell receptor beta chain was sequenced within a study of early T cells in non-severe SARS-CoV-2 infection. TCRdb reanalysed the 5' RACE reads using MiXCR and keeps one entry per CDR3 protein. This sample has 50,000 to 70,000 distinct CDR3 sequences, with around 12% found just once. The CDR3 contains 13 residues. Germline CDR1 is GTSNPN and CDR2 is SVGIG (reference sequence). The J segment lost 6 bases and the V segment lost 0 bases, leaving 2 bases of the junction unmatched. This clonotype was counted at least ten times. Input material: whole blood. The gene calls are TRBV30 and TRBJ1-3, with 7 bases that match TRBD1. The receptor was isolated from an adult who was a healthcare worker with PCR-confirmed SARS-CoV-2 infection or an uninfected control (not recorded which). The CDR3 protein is CAWSVGTENTIYF. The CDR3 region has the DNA TGTGCCTGGAGTGTGGGGACAGAAAACACCATATATTTT.